Included here is one TCR beta chain sequence, with context. Its antigen is not known. This sample was included in a study of Ad26.COV2.S vaccination and SARS-CoV-2 variants. Study-level points and caveats: People who got the vaccine had more spike-specific TCR breadth than people who got placebo.

The treatment denotes: roughly 20 received Ad26.COV2.S at low or high dose, single or two shots; about 5 received placebo; per-sample allocation not given. Vaccine and placebo recipients were sampled on day 63 after the first injection. The CDR3 contains 15 residues. V shed 3 bases and J shed 1 base, with 9 bases lying between them. Germline CDR1 and CDR2: MRHNA and SNTAGT. The assay was immunoSEQ multiplex PCR, and TCRdb's table has in-frame clones only and misses some. The table lists 250,000 or so clones, roughly 85% of them singletons, with less than 3% in the top ten. This chain joins TRBV6-4 and TRBJ2-2; D gene unclear. The sample consisted of peripheral blood, taken in a trial of Ad26.COV2.S vaccine versus placebo. This TCR was sampled from a person aged 18-65 years who received the Ad26.COV2.S COVID-19 vaccine or a placebo. This CDR3 reads CASSESAGNTGELFF. CDR3 bases: TGTGCCAGCAGTGAATCGGCAGGGAACACCGGGGAGCTGTTTTTT.